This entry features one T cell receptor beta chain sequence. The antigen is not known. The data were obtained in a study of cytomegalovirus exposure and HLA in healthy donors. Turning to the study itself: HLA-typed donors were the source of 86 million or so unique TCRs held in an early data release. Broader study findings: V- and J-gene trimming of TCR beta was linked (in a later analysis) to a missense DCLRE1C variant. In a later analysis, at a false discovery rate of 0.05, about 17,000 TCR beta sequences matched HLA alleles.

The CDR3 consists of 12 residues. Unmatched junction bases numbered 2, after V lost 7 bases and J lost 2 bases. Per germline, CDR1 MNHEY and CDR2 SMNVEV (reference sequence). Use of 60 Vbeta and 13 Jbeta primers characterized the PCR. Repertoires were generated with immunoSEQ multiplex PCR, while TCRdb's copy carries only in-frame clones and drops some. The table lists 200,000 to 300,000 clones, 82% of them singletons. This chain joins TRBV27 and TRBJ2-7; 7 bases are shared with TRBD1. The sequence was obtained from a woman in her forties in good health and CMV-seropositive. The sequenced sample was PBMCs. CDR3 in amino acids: CASMTGTYEQYF. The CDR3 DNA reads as TGTGCCAGCATGACAGGGACCTACGAGCAGTACTTC.